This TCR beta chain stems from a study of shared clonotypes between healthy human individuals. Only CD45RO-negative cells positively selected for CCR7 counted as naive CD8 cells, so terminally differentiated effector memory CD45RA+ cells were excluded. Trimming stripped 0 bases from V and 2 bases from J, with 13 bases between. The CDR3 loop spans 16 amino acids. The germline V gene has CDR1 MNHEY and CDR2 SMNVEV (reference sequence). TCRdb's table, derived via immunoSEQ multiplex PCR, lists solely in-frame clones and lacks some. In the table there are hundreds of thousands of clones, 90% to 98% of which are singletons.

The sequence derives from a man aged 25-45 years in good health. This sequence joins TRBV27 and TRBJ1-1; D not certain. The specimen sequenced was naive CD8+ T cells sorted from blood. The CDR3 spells CASSLSPRRLNTEAFF. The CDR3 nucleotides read TGTGCCAGCAGTTTATCGCCACGGCGGTTAAACACTGAAGCTTTCTTT.